This entry lists 5 T cell receptor beta chains sequenced from one sample in a study of T cells after yellow fever vaccination. TCRdb used MiXCR to reprocess the 5' RACE reads, holding one entry per CDR3 protein. The repertoire holds 450,000 to 650,000 distinct CDR3 sequences, with about a fifth as singletons. The sample in question was PBMCs, obtained around 3 weeks after the first yellow fever vaccination. These receptors were taken from a man aged 18 to 30 who received the YFV17D yellow fever vaccine.

This clonotype has a handful of counts. J is TRBJ1-4 and V is TRBV20-1; maybe TRBD1 (6 bases). The CDR3 runs 13 residues. Germline V gives CDR1 DFQATT, CDR2 SNEGSKA (reference sequence). V was cut by 3 bases and J by 8 bases, with 13 bases left in between. The CDR3 DNA reads as TGCAGTGCTAGCCAGGGGCGCAGGGAAAAACTGTTTTTT. Translation gives CSASQGRREKLFF.

The V call is TRBV28, the J call TRBJ2-3; unclear D gene. The V end was cut by 7 bases, the J end by 0 bases, with 20 bases between. Germline CDR1 is MDHEN and CDR2 is SYDVKM. The CDR3 runs to 17 residues. CDR3 coding DNA: TGTGCCAGCACCCTCTTAGGAGCATCTAGAAGCACAGATACGCAGTATTTT. Translation: CASTLLGASRSTDTQYF.

The chain couples TRBV5-6 to TRBJ2-7; D may correspond to TRBD1 or TRBD2 (5 bases each). Trimming removed 2 bases at V and 6 bases at J, with 9 bases between. Germline loops: CDR1 SGHDT, CDR2 YYEEEE. This CDR3 contains 12 residues. The CDR3, as DNA: TGTGCCAGCAGCTTTGGGGGTCGCGAGCAGTACGTC. The encoded protein is CASSFGGREQYV.

The chain recombines TRBV9 with TRBJ2-3; TRBD2 matches at 11 bases. This CDR3 region has 16 residues. V lost 3 bases, J lost 4 bases, and 7 bases stayed unmatched. Germline V CDR1 and CDR2: SGDLS, YYNGEE. Written as DNA, the CDR3 is TGTGCCAGCAGCGGCGTAGCGGGGGGGCCCCCAGATACGCAGTATTTT. Its translation: CASSGVAGGPPDTQYF.

This clonotype was observed once. J is TRBJ1-2 and V is TRBV2; 10 bases match TRBD1. Germline V lookup: CDR1 SNHLY, CDR2 FYNNEI. The CDR3 extends over 14 amino acids. Losses at the gene ends were 2 bases for V and 7 bases for J; bases not matched to a gene: 4. The CDR3 protein is CASSERTGGSGYTF. CDR3 coding DNA: TGTGCCAGCAGTGAACGGACAGGGGGGAGTGGCTACACCTTC. The full variable domain, in which reference TRBV2 and TRBJ1-2 provide the parts outside the CDR3, is EPEVTQTPSHQVTQMGQEVILRCVPISNHLYFYWYRQILGQKVEFLVSFYNNEISEKSEIFDDQFSVERPDGSNFTLKIRSTKLEDSAMYFCASSERTGGSGYTFGSGTRLTVV.